Below, one T cell receptor (beta chain) is given with its context. The target antigen is unknown. The sample belongs to a study of identical twins. Findings and limits, study-wide: Zero-insertion analyses were open to partial confounding by invariant MAIT and iNKT cells. Donors were not followed over many years; analysis was cross-sectional. Cord blood beta clonotypes that were abundant carried fewer insertions, and memory repertoires showed no such trend.

CDR3 length equals 13 residues. The V end lost 5 bases, the J end lost 7 bases, and 12 bases lay between the germline ends. Germline V gene sequence: CDR1 MNHNS, CDR2 SASEGT. TCRdb re-analysed the 5' RACE reads in MiXCR, keeping a single row per CDR3 protein. This table holds roughly 1.6 million distinct CDR3 sequences, around a third found once. The chain joins TRBV6-1 to TRBJ1-5; no clear D. The receptor was isolated from a newborn girl in good health. Material for sequencing was cord blood. CDR3 sequence (DNA): TGTGCCAGCAGTACCTATTCGTACCAGCCCCAGCATTTT. It yields the protein CASSTYSYQPQHF.